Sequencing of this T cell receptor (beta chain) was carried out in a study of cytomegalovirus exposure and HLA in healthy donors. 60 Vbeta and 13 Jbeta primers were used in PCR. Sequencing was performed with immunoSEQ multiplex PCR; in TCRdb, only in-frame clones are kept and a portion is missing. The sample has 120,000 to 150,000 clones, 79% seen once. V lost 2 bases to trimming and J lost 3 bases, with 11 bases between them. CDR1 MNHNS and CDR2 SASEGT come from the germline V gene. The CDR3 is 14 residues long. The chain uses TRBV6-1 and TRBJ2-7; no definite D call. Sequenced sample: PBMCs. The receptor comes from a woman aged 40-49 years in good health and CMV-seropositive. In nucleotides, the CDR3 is TGTGCCAGCAGTGAAAGTGGAGTATTCTACGAGCAGTACTTC. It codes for CASSESGVFYEQYF.